One T cell receptor (beta chain) is described in this entry. Its cognate antigen is unknown. Sequencing was at deep level. Here immunoSEQ multiplex PCR was the method, and the copy in TCRdb shows in-frame clones only, minus some. Of 2.3 million or so clones in the sample, over 90% are singletons; the top ten hold about 0.41%. There are 19 residues in the CDR3. Germline V lookup: CDR1 SGDLS, CDR2 YYNGEE. Trimming cost V 7 bases and J 0 bases; bases outside gene matches: 18. These data come from a study of shared clonotypes between healthy human individuals. Overall study results and limits: Relative to memory subsets, naive subsets generally showed larger estimated richness.

Material: naive CD4+ T cells from PBMCs. Indicated subset: CD45RA+ positively selected. The TCR originated in a man aged 18 to 35 in good health. Some clones in this sample may be carry-over from other donors' samples. The chain carries TRBV9 and TRBJ1-3; TRBD1 agrees at 8 bases. The CDR3 is CASAGGQGGGRLSGNTIYF. The CDR3 DNA is TGTGCCAGCGCCGGCGGACAGGGTGGTGGACGGCTCTCTGGAAACACCATATATTTT. Complete variable domain (other parts from reference TRBV9 and TRBJ1-3): DSGVTQTPKHLITATGQRVTLRCSPRSGDLSVYWYQQSLDQGLQFLIQYYNGEERAKGNILERFSAQQFPDLHSELNLSSLELGDSALYFCASAGGQGGGRLSGNTIYFGEGSWLTVV.